This T cell receptor (beta chain) was profiled in a study of beta chain features in type 1 diabetes. About the research overall: Across the samples, 100 million to 130 million sorted cells were examined in total. Study outcomes and limitations: Among all four CD4+ subsets, Type 1 diabetes patients had TCRB CDR3s that were moderately but significantly shorter. Whatever favoring of shorter templates PCR might show would apply equally to patients and controls.

This clone was found a few times. Its antigen remains unidentified. Sequenced material consisted of expressed TCRB transcripts (all of the isolated RNA was reverse transcribed). Assay used: immunoSEQ multiplex PCR; TCRdb lists only in-frame clones, some missing. Here the sample spans 38,000 or so clones, almost 65% being singletons. Stem cell-like memory, regulatory, central memory and naive CD4+ cells were sorted via CD45RO/CCR7/CD25/CD127/CD95/CD27. After removal of 6 bases from V and 5 bases from J, the junction contained 8 bases not matched to a gene. In germline, CDR1 is MNHEY, CDR2 SMNVEV (reference sequence). The CDR3 consists of 15 residues.

This clonotype was sampled from a woman aged 30 to 39 in good health. The sequenced sample was Tregs from blood. V and J are TRBV27 and TRBJ2-2, with 8 positions matching TRBD2. The CDR3 DNA reads TGTGCCAGCAGACAGAGCGGGAGTTGGACCGGGGAGCTGTTTTTT. Its protein product is CASRQSGSWTGELFF.